The 24 T cell receptor beta chains presented below share a single source sample, sequenced in a study of cytomegalovirus exposure and HLA in healthy donors. 13 Jbeta primers and 60 Vbeta primers were used for the PCR. The assay was immunoSEQ multiplex PCR, and TCRdb's table has in-frame clones only and misses some. In the table there are 150,000 to 200,000 clones, about 71% of which are singletons. The sequencing input was PBMCs. The receptors stem from a woman aged 30 to 39 in good health and CMV-seronegative.

This clone was recorded a few times. This chain uses TRBV6-1 with TRBJ2-5, with D possibly being TRBD1 (7 bases). The J call may not be correct, given that the DNA end is closer to TRBJ2-7. This CDR3 comprises 14 residues. Germline CDR1 and CDR2: MNHNS and SASEGT. CDR3 loop: CATKGGQRSYEQYF. CDR3 DNA: TGTGCCACCAAGGGGGGACAGCGATCCTACGAGCAGTACTTC.

The rearrangement uses TRBV11-2 and TRBJ1-2; 8 nucleotides agree with TRBD1. This CDR3 comprises 14 residues. Trimming at V came to 5 bases and at J to 5 bases, leaving 7 bases not matched to a gene. CDR1 is SGHAT, CDR2 FQNNGV, per germline. The CDR3 coding sequence is TGTGCCAGCAGCCTTCGTCAGGGGGCTTATGGCTACACCTTC. Protein sequence: CASSLRQGAYGYTF.

There are a few counts of this clone. The rearrangement uses TRBV7-6 and TRBJ2-1; TRBD1 aligns across 7 bases. From germline, CDR1 is SGHVS and CDR2 FNYEAQ. The CDR3 loop spans 15 amino acids. V trimming: 0 bases; J trimming: 3 bases; junction bases outside the gene matches: 2. The CDR3 nucleotides read TGTGCCAGCAGCTTAGCCAGACAGGGCTACAATGAGCAGTTCTTC. Translated, it gives CASSLARQGYNEQFF.

This chain connects TRBV5-1 to TRBJ1-3, with D perhaps matching TRBD1 (5 bases). The CDR3 spans 16 residues. The V gene lost 4 bases and the J gene lost 4 bases, with 18 bases spanning the gap. The germline V gene encodes CDR1 SGHRS and CDR2 YFSETQ. The CDR3 nucleotides read TGCGCCAGCAGCGCCGAGCAAGACTGGGGCGGAAACACCATATATTTT. Amino acids: CASSAEQDWGGNTIYF.

V is TRBV14 and J is TRBJ1-3; D call uncertain. The CDR3 contains 18 residues. The ends were cut back, 1 base at V and 0 bases at J, with 16 bases in the middle. Germline V gives CDR1 SGHDN, CDR2 FVKESK. CDR3 in amino acids: CASSQGFWQSRSGNTIYF. DNA for the CDR3: TGTGCCAGCAGCCAAGGCTTTTGGCAGTCCCGCTCTGGAAACACCATATATTTT.

The chain combines TRBV5-6 with TRBJ1-1, with a possible D match to TRBD1 (6 bases). V lost 2 bases, J lost 0 bases, and 11 bases lay in between. In germline, CDR1 is SGHDT, CDR2 YYEEEE. The CDR3 contains 15 residues. The CDR3 is CASSLRDILNTEAFF. CDR3 DNA sequence: TGTGCCAGCAGCTTACGGGACATCTTGAACACTGAAGCTTTCTTT. Full variable domain (missing parts from reference TRBV5-6 and TRBJ1-1): DAGVTQSPTHLIKTRGQQVTLRCSPKSGHDTVSWYQQALGQGPQFIFQYYEEEERQRGNFPDRFSGHQFPNYSSELNVNALLLGDSALYLCASSLRDILNTEAFFGQGTRLTVV.

The chain has TRBV7-6 and TRBJ1-1; TRBD1 is a possible D gene (5 bases). The CDR3 contains 14 residues. V gave up 1 base and J gave up 3 bases, with 9 bases separating them. The germline V gene has CDR1 SGHVS and CDR2 FNYEAQ. The CDR3 DNA follows: TGTGCCAGCAGCTTAGTTTCGGGGGACACTGAAGCTTTCTTT. Its translation is CASSLVSGDTEAFF.

The V gene is TRBV28, the J gene TRBJ2-3, with 8 bases matching TRBD2. The CDR3 contains 16 residues. Trimming took 6 bases from V and 6 from J; bases not matched to a gene: 14. The germline gives CDR1 MDHEN, CDR2 SYDVKM. The CDR3 nucleotides are TGTGCCAGCAGCCCTCGGGGAGCGGGAGTGGTGGATACGCAGTATTTT. Translation: CASSPRGAGVVDTQYF.

V and J are TRBV28 and TRBJ2-5, with D possibly TRBD2 on 6 matching bases. The CDR3 runs 14 residues. In germline, CDR1 is MDHEN, CDR2 SYDVKM. The ends were cut back, 6 bases at V and 5 bases at J, with 16 bases in the middle. The CDR3 is CASRPARAGETQYF. CDR3 nucleotide sequence: TGTGCCAGCAGGCCCGCCAGGGCGGGGGAGACCCAGTACTTC.

The chain couples TRBV5-1 to TRBJ2-1; 11 bases agree with TRBD1. The CDR3 sequence is 15 residues long. Germline trimming cut 4 bases from V and 7 bases from J; bases unmatched to any gene: 7. CDR1 SGHRS and CDR2 YFSETQ come from the germline V gene. The CDR3 sequence is CASSGTGTGGNEQFF. CDR3 nucleotides: TGCGCCAGCAGCGGAACCGGGACAGGGGGGAATGAGCAGTTCTTC.

This clone was seen only a few times. The chain joins TRBV4-1 to TRBJ1-5, with a possible D match to TRBD1 (5 bases). Germline V CDR1 and CDR2: MGHRA, YSYEKL. CDR3 length: 16 amino acids. V dropped 0 bases and J dropped 1 base, with 10 bases sitting between them. This CDR3 reads CASSQDWGTSNQPQHF. CDR3 in DNA: TGCGCCAGCAGCCAAGATTGGGGCACGAGCAATCAGCCCCAGCATTTT.

Only a few counts were recorded for this clone. The V gene is TRBV14, the J gene TRBJ2-7, with a tentative D call TRBD2 (6 bases). CDR1 and CDR2 (germline): SGHDN, FVKESK. Trimming pared 0 bases from V and 3 bases from J, leaving 9 bases between. The CDR3 has 14 residues. The DNA for the CDR3 is TGTGCCAGCAGCCAAGACGGGGGATTCTACGAGCAGTACTTC. Encoded protein: CASSQDGGFYEQYF.

The gene calls are TRBV5-1 and TRBJ2-5; 7 bases line up with TRBD2. The J call could be wrong; TRBJ2-7 is a better fit for the DNA end. Germline CDR1 reads SGHRS; CDR2 reads YFSETQ. This CDR3 has 15 amino acids. DNA for the CDR3: TGCGCCAGCAGCTTGGCTAGCGGATACTCCTACGAGCAGTACTTC. Protein product: CASSLASGYSYEQYF.

The CDR3 here is CASSLATSGTNTGELFF. CDR3 coding DNA: TGTGCCAGCAGCTTGGCTACTAGCGGGACGAACACCGGGGAGCTGTTTTTT. The gene calls are TRBV5-4 and TRBJ2-2; TRBD2 aligns across 10 bases. With 0 bases clipped from V and 0 bases from J, the junction kept 2 bases outside the gene matches. Germline lookup yields CDR1 SGHNT and CDR2 YYREEE (reference sequence). The CDR3 spans 17 residues.

This clone was observed a handful of times. The chain has TRBV6-6 and TRBJ1-1; tentative D call: TRBD1 (5 bases). Germline-derived CDR1 and CDR2 are MNHNY and SVGAGI (reference sequence). The length of the CDR3 is 11 residues. The V and J ends lost 3 bases and 11 bases respectively, with 10 bases between them. The CDR3 spells CASSYRGDAFF. The CDR3 region has the DNA TGTGCCAGCAGTTATCGGGGGGACGCTTTCTTT.

This clone was observed a few times. This chain connects TRBV5-1 to TRBJ2-7; the D gene is possibly TRBD1 (6 bases). V was cut by 4 bases and J by 3 bases, with 14 bases left in between. The CDR3 extends over 14 amino acids. The germline CDR1 and CDR2 sequences are SGHRS and YFSETQ. The CDR3: CASSGTGIHYEQYF. CDR3 DNA: TGCGCCAGCAGCGGAACAGGGATCCACTACGAGCAGTACTTC.

In its sample, this clone was seen a few times. The V gene is TRBV12-5, the J gene TRBJ2-2; D is unresolved. Germline V gives CDR1 LGHNT, CDR2 FRNRAP. The CDR3 spans 12 residues. Between the trimmed V and J ends, which lost 3 bases and 6 bases, there was a span of 5 bases. The CDR3 is CASGLEPGELFF. CDR3 nucleotides: TGTGCTAGTGGTTTAGAGCCCGGGGAGCTGTTTTTT.

The rearrangement uses TRBV19 and TRBJ1-2; weak D call: TRBD1 (6 bases). This CDR3 has 12 amino acids. Germline V CDR1 and CDR2: LNHDA, SQIVND (reference sequence). V was shortened by 7 bases and J by 1 base, with 7 bases between the two germline ends. The CDR3 loop reads CASKDSNYGYTF. CDR3 coding DNA: TGTGCCAGTAAGGACAGTAACTATGGCTACACCTTC.

The chain couples TRBV27 to TRBJ1-4, with 9 bases that match TRBD1. The CDR3 sequence is 18 residues long. The V and J ends lost 6 bases and 0 bases, in that order; junction bases with no gene match: 11. Germline CDR1 MNHEY, CDR2 SMNVEV (reference sequence). This chain's CDR3 is CASSRKTGGVTTNEKLFF. DNA for the CDR3: TGTGCCAGCAGCCGAAAGACAGGGGGAGTCACAACTAATGAAAAACTGTTTTTT.

The J gene is TRBJ1-4, the V gene TRBV5-1; TRBD1 matches at 7 bases. Trimming removed 4 bases from V and 4 bases from J; junction bases left unmatched: 4. CDR1 and CDR2 from the germline V gene are SGHRS and YFSETQ. This CDR3 has 14 amino acids. In DNA, the CDR3 is TGCGCCAGCAGCCCGGGACAGAATAATGAAAAACTGTTTTTT. Its protein is CASSPGQNNEKLFF.

The V call is TRBV13, the J call TRBJ2-7; 10 bases map to TRBD1. Germline V gives CDR1 PRHDT, CDR2 FYEKMQ (reference sequence). V dropped 4 bases and J dropped 3; count of bases not matched to a gene: 18. The CDR3 has 19 amino acids. Here the CDR3 DNA reads TGTGCCAGCAGCTCCTCCCCGGGACAGGGGATTAGAGCGGGCTACGAGCAGTACTTC. Amino acid sequence: CASSSSPGQGIRAGYEQYF.

The chain joins TRBV2 to TRBJ1-1, with 8 bases lining up with TRBD1. Per the germline V gene, CDR1 is SNHLY and CDR2 is FYNNEI. There are 13 residues in the CDR3. V lost 6 bases, J lost 5 bases, and 5 bases stayed unmatched. The CDR3 here is CASRTGGWTEAFF. The DNA for the CDR3 is TGTGCCAGCAGAACAGGGGGATGGACTGAAGCTTTCTTT.

The chain has TRBV9 and TRBJ2-5; tentative D call: TRBD1 (6 bases). Germline V gene lookup returns CDR1 SGDLS and CDR2 YYNGEE. The V end was cut by 3 bases, the J end by 5 bases, with 17 bases between. The CDR3 sequence is 15 residues long. The CDR3 region is CASSGGWGPGETQYF. In DNA form, the CDR3 reads TGTGCCAGCAGCGGGGGCTGGGGGCCGGGGGAGACCCAGTACTTC.

The genes are TRBV7-8 and TRBJ2-7; the match to TRBD1 covers 7 bases. CDR3 length: 16 residues. V was clipped by 4 bases and J by 3 bases; unmatched bases: 12. Germline assignment: CDR1 SGHVS and CDR2 FQNEAQ. For the CDR3, the DNA is TGTGCCAGCAGCTCACCGGACAGGATCATTAACTACGAGCAGTACTTC. Its translation is CASSSPDRIINYEQYF.